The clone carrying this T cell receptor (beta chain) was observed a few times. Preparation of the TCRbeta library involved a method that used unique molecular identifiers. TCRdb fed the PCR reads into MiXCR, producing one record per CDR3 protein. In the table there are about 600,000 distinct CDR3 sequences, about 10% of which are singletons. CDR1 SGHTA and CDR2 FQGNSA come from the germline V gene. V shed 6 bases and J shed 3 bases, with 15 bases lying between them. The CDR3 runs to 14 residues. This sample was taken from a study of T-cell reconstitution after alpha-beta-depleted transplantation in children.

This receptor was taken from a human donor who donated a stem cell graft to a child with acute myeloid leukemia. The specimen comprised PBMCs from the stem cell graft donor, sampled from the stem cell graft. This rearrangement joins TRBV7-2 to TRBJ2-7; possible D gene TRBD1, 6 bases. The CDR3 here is CASSFGQIYYEQYF. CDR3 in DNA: TGTGCCAGCAGTTTTGGACAGATCTACTACGAGCAGTACTTC.